This TCR beta chain was sequenced during a study of T cells in Graves' hyperthyroidism and ophthalmopathy. There were TCR beta CDR3 regions amplified from RNA transcripts. During a first-round RT-PCR of the TCR CDR3, the HTBI primer set was used. In TCRdb, the multiplex PCR reads were re-called with MiXCR into one record per CDR3 protein. The sample has about 590,000 distinct CDR3 sequences; 11% to 15% are singletons. In its sample, this clonotype was seen many times. The germline V gene has CDR1 SGHTA and CDR2 FQGTGA. V was clipped by 5 bases and J by 0 bases, with 16 bases between them. The CDR3 is made up of 16 amino acids.

The J gene is TRBJ2-5, the V gene TRBV7-3; D not certain. The receptor comes from a woman younger than 35 with Graves' ophthalmopathy. The sequencing input was blood. The CDR3 DNA reads as TGTGCCAGCAGCCCTGGGTTTGGCACGTACCAAGAGACCCAGTACTTC. This translates into CASSPGFGTYQETQYF.